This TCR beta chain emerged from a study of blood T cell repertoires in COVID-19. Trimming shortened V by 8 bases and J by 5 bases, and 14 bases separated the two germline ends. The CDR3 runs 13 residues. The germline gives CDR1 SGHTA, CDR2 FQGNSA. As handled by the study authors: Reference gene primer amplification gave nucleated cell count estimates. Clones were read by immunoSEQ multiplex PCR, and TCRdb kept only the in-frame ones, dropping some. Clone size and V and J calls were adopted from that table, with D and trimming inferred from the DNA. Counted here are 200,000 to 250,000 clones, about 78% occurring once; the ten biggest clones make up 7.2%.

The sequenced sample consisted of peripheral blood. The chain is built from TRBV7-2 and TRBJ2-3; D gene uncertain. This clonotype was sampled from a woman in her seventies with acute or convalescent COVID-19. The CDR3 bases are TGTGCCAGCCGCGTTGGTGGTAGAGATACGCAGTATTTT. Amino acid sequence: CASRVGGRDTQYF. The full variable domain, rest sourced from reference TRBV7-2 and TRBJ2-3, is GAGVSQSPSNKVTEKGKDVELRCDPISGHTALYWYRQSLGQGLEFLIYFQGNSAPDKSGLPSDRFSAERTGGSVSTLTIQRTQQEDSAVYLCASRVGGRDTQYFGPGTRLTVL.